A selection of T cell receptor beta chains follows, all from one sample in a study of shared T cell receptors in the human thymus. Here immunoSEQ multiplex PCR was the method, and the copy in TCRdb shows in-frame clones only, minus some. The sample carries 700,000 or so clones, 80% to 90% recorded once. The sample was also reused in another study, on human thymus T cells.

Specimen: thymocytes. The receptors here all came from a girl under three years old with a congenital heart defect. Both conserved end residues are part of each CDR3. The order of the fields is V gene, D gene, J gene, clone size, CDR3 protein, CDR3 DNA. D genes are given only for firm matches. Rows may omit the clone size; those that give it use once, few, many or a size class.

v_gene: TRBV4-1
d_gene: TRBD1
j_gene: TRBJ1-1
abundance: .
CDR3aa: CASSQDSPDRVVGNTEAFF
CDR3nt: TGCGCCAGCAGCCAAGATTCCCCGGACAGGGTAGTCGGGAACACTGAAGCTTTCTTT

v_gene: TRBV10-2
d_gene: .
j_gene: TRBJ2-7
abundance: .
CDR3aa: CASSLVPPRLAYEQYF
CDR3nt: TGCGCCAGCAGCCTCGTCCCACCCCGCCTAGCCTACGAGCAGTACTTC

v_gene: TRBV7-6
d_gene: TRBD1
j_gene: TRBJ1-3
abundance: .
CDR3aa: CASSPAVDREPLSSGNTIYF
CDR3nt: TGTGCCAGCAGCCCTGCCGTGGACAGGGAGCCCCTCAGCTCTGGAAACACCATATATTTT

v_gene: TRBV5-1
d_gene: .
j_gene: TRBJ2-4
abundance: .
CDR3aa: CASSKKEGRNIQYF
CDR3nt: TGCGCCAGCAGCAAAAAGGAGGGTAGAAACATTCAGTACTTC

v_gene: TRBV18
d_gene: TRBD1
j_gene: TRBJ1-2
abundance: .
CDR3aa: CASSPAEGQGVFYYGYTF
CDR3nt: TGTGCCAGCTCACCAGCCGAGGGACAGGGGGTCTTTTACTATGGCTACACCTTC

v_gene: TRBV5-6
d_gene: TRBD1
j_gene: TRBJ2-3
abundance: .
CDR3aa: CASSLGILGTGFTDTQYF
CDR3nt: TGTGCCAGCAGCTTGGGGATACTAGGGACAGGGTTCACAGATACGCAGTATTTT

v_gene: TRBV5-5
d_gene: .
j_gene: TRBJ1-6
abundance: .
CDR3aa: CASSPRPRTAISSYNSPLHF
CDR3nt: TGTGCCAGCAGCCCTAGGCCGAGGACAGCAATCAGCTCCTATAATTCACCCCTCCACTTT

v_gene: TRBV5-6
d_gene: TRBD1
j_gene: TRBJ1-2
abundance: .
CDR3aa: CASSWTGDYGYTF
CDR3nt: TGTGCCAGCAGCTGGACAGGGGACTATGGCTACACCTTC

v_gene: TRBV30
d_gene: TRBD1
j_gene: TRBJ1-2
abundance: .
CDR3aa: CAWSGAGGGYTF
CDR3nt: TGTGCCTGGAGTGGGGCAGGGGGCGGCTACACCTTC

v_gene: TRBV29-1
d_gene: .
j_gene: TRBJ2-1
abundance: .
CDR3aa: CSVGHSSYAQQFF
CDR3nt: TGCAGCGTTGGCCACTCCTCCTACGCACAGCAGTTCTTC

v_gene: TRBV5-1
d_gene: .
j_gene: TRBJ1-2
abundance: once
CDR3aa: CASSLEGMSGYTF
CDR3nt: TGCGCCAGCAGCTTGGAGGGGATGAGTGGCTACACCTTC

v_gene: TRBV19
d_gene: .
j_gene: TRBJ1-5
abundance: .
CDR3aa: CASSIARGGYQPQHF
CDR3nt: TGTGCCAGTAGTATAGCAAGGGGAGGGTATCAGCCCCAGCATTTT

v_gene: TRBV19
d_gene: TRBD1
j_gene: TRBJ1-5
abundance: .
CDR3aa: CASSTEGDRLQGPQHF
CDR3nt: TGTGCCAGTAGTACAGAGGGGGACAGGCTTCAAGGGCCCCAGCATTTT

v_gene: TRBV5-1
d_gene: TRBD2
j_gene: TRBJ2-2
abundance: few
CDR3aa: CASSSPLAGGPLNTGELFF
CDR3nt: TGCGCCAGCAGCTCCCCCCTAGCGGGGGGGCCGTTGAACACCGGGGAGCTGTTTTTT

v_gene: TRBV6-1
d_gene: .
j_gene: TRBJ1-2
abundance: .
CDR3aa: CASSGLQGSGYTF
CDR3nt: TGTGCCAGCAGTGGGTTACAGGGTAGTGGCTACACCTTC

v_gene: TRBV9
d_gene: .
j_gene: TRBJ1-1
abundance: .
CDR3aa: CASSPLEGNTEAFF
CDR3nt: TGTGCCAGCAGCCCCCTGGAGGGAAACACTGAAGCTTTCTTT

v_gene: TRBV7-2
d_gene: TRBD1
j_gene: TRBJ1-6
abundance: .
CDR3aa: CASRPVGQGNSPLHF
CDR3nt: TGTGCCAGCAGACCGGTGGGACAGGGTAATTCACCCCTCCACTTT

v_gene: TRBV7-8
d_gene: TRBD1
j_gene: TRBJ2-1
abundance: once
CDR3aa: CASSAGGTGPYNEQFF
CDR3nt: TGTGCCAGCAGCGCGGGCGGGACAGGCCCCTACAATGAGCAGTTCTTC

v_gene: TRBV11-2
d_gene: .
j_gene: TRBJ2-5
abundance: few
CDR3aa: CASSPLAASPETQYF
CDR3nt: TGTGCCAGCAGCCCCCTGGCGGCCTCCCCAGAGACCCAGTACTTC

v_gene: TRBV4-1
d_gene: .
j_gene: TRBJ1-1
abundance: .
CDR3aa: CASSQDLEENTEAFF
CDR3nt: TGCGCCAGCAGCCAAGATCTAGAGGAGAACACTGAAGCTTTCTTT

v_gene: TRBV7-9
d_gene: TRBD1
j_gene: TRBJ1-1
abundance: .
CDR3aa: CASSVYRGRTEAFF
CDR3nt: TGTGCCAGCAGCGTATACAGGGGACGCACTGAAGCTTTCTTT

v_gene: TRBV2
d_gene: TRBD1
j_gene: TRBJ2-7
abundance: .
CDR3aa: CASSGCNSSRDSYEQYF
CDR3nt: TGTGCCAGCAGTGGGTGTAATTCGTCAAGGGACAGCTACGAGCAGTACTTC

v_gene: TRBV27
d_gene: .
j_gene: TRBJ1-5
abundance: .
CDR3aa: CASSSSQGDSFNQPQHF
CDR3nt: TGTGCCAGCAGTTCCTCCCAAGGCGACAGTTTCAATCAGCCCCAGCATTTT

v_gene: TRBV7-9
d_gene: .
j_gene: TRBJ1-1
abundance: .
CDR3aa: CASSLKLFVEGNTEAFF
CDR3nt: TGTGCCAGCAGCTTAAAGTTGTTCGTCGAGGGCAACACTGAAGCTTTCTTT

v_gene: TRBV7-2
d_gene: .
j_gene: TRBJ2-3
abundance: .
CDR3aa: CASSQQYRDSSTDTQYF
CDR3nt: TGTGCCAGCAGCCAGCAGTACCGGGACTCTAGCACAGATACGCAGTATTTT

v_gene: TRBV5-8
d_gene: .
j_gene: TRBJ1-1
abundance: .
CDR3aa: CASSRSTPLTANTEAFF
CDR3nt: TGTGCCAGCAGCCGATCCACCCCCCTGACAGCGAACACTGAAGCTTTCTTT

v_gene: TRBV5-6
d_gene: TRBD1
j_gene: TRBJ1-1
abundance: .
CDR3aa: CASSFTGTGWPEAFF
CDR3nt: TGTGCCAGCAGCTTTACCGGGACAGGGTGGCCTGAAGCTTTCTTT

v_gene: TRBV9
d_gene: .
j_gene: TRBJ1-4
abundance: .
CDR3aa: CASTTGGDTEKLFF
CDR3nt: TGTGCCAGCACGACCGGGGGGGACACTGAAAAACTGTTTTTT

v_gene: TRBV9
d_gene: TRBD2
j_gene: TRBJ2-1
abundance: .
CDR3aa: CASSPSGTSVYNEQFF
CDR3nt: TGTGCCAGCAGCCCCTCTGGGACTAGCGTCTACAATGAGCAGTTCTTC

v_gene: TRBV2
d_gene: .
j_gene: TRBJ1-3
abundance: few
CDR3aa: CASSEVGPGNTIYF
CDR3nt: TGTGCCAGCAGTGAGGTTGGGCCCGGAAACACCATATATTTT

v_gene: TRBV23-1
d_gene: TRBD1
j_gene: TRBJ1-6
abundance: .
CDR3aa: CASSPDREYSPLHF
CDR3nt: TGCGCCAGCAGCCCAGACAGGGAGTACTCACCCCTCCACTTT

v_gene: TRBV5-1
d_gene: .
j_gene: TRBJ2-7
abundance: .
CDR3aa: CASSLAAGDAYEQYF
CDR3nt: TGCGCCAGCAGCTTGGCCGCAGGGGACGCCTACGAGCAGTACTTC

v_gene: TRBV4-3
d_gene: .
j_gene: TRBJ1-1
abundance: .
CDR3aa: CASSQDRDLMYTEAFF
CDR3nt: TGCGCCAGCAGCCAAGATCGGGACTTAATGTACACTGAAGCTTTCTTT

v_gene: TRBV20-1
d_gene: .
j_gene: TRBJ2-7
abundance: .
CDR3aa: CSARGKGEQYF
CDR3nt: TGCAGTGCTAGGGGGAAGGGGGAGCAGTACTTC

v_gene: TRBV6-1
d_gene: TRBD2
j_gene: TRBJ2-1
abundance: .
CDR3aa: CASLSSGGALNEQFF
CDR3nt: TGTGCCAGCCTGTCAAGCGGGGGGGCCCTGAATGAGCAGTTCTTC

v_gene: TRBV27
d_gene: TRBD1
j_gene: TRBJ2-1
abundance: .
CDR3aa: CASSPHPGQGSYNEQFF
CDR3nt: TGTGCCAGCAGTCCTCACCCGGGACAGGGCTCCTACAATGAGCAGTTCTTC

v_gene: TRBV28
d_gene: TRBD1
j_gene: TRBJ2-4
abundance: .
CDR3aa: CASSLTPDRSDIQYF
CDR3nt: TGTGCCAGCAGTTTAACCCCGGACAGGTCGGACATTCAGTACTTC

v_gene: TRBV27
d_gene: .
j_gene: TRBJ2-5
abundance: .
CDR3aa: CASSLSGSQETQYF
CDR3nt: TGTGCCAGCAGTTTATCAGGGAGCCAAGAGACCCAGTACTTC

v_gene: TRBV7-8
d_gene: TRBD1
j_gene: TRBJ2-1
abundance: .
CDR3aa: CASSLGGQGKVSYNEQFF
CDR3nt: TGTGCCAGCAGCTTAGGGGGACAGGGGAAAGTATCCTACAATGAGCAGTTCTTC

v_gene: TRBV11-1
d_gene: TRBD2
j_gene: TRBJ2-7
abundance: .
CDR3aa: CASSYRTFRGGPYEQYF
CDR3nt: TGTGCCAGCAGCTACCGCACCTTCCGGGGAGGGCCCTACGAGCAGTACTTC

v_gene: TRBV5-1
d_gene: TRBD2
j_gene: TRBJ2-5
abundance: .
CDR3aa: CASKGQRGADQETQYF
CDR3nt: TGCGCCAGCAAGGGCCAGCGGGGGGCCGACCAAGAGACCCAGTACTTC

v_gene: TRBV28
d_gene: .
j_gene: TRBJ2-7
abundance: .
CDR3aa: CASSSDAPDKPYEQYF
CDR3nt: TGTGCCAGCAGTTCAGACGCCCCCGACAAGCCCTACGAGCAGTACTTC

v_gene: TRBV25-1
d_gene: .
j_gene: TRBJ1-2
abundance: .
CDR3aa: CASSDMVGSYGYTF
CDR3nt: TGTGCCAGCAGTGACATGGTAGGGAGTTATGGCTACACCTTC

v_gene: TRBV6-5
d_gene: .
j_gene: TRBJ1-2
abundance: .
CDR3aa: CASTSGGAKNYGYTF
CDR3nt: TGTGCCAGCACCTCGGGTGGGGCCAAAAACTATGGCTACACCTTC

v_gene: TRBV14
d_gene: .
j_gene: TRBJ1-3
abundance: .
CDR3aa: CASSPYRRRSSGNTIYF
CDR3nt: TGTGCCAGCAGCCCCTATCGGCGGCGGTCCTCTGGAAACACCATATATTTT

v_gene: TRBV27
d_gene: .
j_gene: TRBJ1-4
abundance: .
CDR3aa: CASSLQGAQTNTGGRLIVEKLFF
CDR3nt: TGTGCCAGCAGCCTCCAGGGCGCCCAAACGAATACCGGGGGGCGCTTGATTGTTGAAAAACTGTTTTTT

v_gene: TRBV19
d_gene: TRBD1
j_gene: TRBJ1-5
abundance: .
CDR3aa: CASRGQGASNQPQHF
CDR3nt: TGTGCCAGTAGGGGACAGGGGGCATCCAATCAGCCCCAGCATTTT

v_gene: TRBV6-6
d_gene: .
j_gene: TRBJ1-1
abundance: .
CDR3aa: CASSPQTQVLNTEAFF
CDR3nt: TGTGCCAGCAGTCCTCAAACTCAGGTACTGAACACTGAAGCTTTCTTT

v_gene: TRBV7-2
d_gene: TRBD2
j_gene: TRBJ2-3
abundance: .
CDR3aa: CASSSPSSGGAHTDTQYF
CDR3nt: TGTGCCAGCAGCTCCCCTTCTAGCGGGGGGGCTCACACAGATACGCAGTATTTT

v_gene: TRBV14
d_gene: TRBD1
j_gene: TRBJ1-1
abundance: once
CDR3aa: CASSHRTGRAVGTEAFF
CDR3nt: TGTGCCAGCAGCCACCGGACAGGGAGAGCAGTAGGCACTGAAGCTTTCTTT

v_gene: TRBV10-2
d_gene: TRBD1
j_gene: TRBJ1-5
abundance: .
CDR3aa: CASSDSGRGLSWGNSNQPQHF
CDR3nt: TGCGCCAGCAGTGACTCTGGCAGGGGGCTTTCCTGGGGTAATAGCAATCAGCCCCAGCATTTT

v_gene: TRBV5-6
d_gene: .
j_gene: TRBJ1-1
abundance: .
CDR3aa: CASSRRGEERGVLNTEAFF
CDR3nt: TGTGCCAGCAGCCGGCGGGGGGAGGAACGCGGCGTGTTGAACACTGAAGCTTTCTTT